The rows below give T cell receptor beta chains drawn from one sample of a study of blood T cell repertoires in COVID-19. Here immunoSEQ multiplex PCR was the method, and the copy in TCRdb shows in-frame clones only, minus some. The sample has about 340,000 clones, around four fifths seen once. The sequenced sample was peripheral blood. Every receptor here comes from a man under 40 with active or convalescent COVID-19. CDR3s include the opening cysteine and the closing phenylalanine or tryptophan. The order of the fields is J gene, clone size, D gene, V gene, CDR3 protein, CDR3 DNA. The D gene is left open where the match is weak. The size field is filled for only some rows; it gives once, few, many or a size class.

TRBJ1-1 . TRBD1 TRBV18 CASSQDRGHLTEAFF TGTGCCAGCTCACAGGACAGGGGGCATCTAACTGAAGCTTTCTTT
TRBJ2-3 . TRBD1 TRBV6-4 CASSDSTGGTVDTQYF TGTGCCAGCAGTGACTCGACAGGGGGGACGGTGGATACGCAGTATTTT
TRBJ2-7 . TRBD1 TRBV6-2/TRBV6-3 CASSYALGTGPEQYF TGTGCCAGCAGTTACGCGCTCGGGACAGGCCCCGAGCAGTACTTC
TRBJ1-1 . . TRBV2 CASSETRQPGMNTEAFF TGTGCCAGCAGTGAAACCCGACAGCCGGGTATGAACACTGAAGCTTTCTTT
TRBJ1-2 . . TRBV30 CAWSASGERYGYTF TGTGCCTGGAGTGCCTCGGGGGAAAGGTATGGCTACACCTTC
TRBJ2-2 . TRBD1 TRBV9 CASSSQGASIVGELFF TGTGCCAGCAGCTCCCAGGGGGCCAGCATTGTCGGGGAGCTGTTTTTT
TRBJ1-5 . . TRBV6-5 CASTHRGGRGQPQHF TGTGCCAGCACCCACCGTGGGGGGCGGGGGCAGCCCCAGCATTTT
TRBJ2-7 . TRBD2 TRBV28 CASSLAGGPYEQYF TGTGCCAGCAGTTTGGCGGGAGGGCCTTACGAGCAGTACTTC
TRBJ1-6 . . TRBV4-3 CASSQLEKGINSPLHF TGCGCCAGCAGCCAACTTGAGAAGGGGATAAATTCACCCCTCCACTTT
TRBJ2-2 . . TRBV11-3 CASSLGWRDTGELFF TGTGCCAGCAGCTTAGGGTGGAGGGACACCGGGGAGCTGTTTTTT
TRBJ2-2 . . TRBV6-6 CASSPTGSAGELFF TGTGCCAGCAGCCCCACGGGGTCGGCCGGGGAGCTGTTTTTT
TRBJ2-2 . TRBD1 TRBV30 CAWSVAGGGSTGELFF TGTGCCTGGAGTGTAGCAGGGGGTGGAAGTACCGGGGAGCTGTTTTTT
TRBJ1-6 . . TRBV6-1 CASSEAQMSPLHF TGTGCCAGCAGTGAAGCGCAGATGTCACCCCTCCACTTT
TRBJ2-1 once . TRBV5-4 CASSHRDEQFF TGTGCCAGCAGCCACAGGGATGAGCAGTTCTTC
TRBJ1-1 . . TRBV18 CASSPLVTAEAFF TGTGCCAGCTCACCATTGGTAACGGCTGAAGCTTTCTTT
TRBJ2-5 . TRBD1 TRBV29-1 CSVGGQGAETQYF TGCAGCGTTGGGGGACAGGGGGCAGAGACCCAGTACTTC
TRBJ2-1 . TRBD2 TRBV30 CAWGTSGAEGQFF TGTGCCTGGGGGACTAGCGGGGCGGAAGGGCAGTTCTTC
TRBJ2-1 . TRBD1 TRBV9 CASSVGSGGYDEQFF TGTGCCAGCAGCGTAGGTTCAGGGGGTTACGATGAGCAGTTCTTC
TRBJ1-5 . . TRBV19 CASTPVGGLTQPQHF TGTGCCAGTACACCGGTAGGCGGCCTCACCCAGCCCCAGCATTTT
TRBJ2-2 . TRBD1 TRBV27 CASSLSMGQSNTGELFF TGTGCCAGCAGTTTATCGATGGGACAGTCGAACACCGGGGAGCTGTTTTTT
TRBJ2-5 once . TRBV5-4 CASSLDGETQYF TGTGCCAGCAGCTTGGACGGAGAGACCCAGTACTTC
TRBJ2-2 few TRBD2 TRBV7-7 CASSPSAGGPNGELFF TGTGCCAGCAGCCCATCGGCGGGAGGGCCGAACGGGGAGCTGTTTTTT
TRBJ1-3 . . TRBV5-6 CASSLGTRDTIYF TGTGCCAGCAGCTTGGGGACGCGGGACACCATATATTTT
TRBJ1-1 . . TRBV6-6 CASSYGGRNTEAFF TGTGCCAGCAGTTACGGGGGCCGGAACACTGAAGCTTTCTTT
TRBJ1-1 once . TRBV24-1 CATSDLGRVLSSTEAFF TGTGCCACCAGTGATTTGGGCAGGGTTCTTAGTTCCACTGAAGCTTTCTTT
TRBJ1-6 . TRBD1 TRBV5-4 CASREGQRNSPLHF TGTGCCAGCCGGGAGGGACAGCGTAATTCACCCCTCCACTTT
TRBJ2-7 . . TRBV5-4 CASSSSGPEGYEQYF TGTGCCAGCAGCTCAAGCGGTCCAGAGGGCTACGAGCAGTACTTC
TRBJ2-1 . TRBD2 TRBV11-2 CASSLVRTSATMKFF TGTGCCAGCAGCTTAGTCCGGACTAGCGCGACAATGAAGTTCTTC
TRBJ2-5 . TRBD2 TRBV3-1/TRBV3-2 CASSLGLAGLPRSETQYF TGTGCCAGCAGCCTAGGACTAGCGGGTCTTCCCAGATCAGAGACCCAGTACTTC
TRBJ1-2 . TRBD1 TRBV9 CASSAPSRGFHYGYTF TGTGCCAGCAGCGCCCCTTCCAGGGGGTTCCACTATGGCTACACCTTC
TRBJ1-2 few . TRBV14 CASSQYSGGGSGYTF TGTGCCAGCAGCCAATATTCGGGAGGGGGTTCTGGCTACACCTTC
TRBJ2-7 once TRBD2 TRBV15 CATKRSGGYEQYF TGTGCCACCAAGCGTAGCGGGGGTTACGAGCAGTACTTC
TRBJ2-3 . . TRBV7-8 CASSFRRQTDTQYF TGTGCCAGCAGCTTTAGGAGACAGACGGATACGCAGTATTTT
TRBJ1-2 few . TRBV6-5 CASSPTGNYGYTF TGTGCCAGCAGTCCAACAGGGAACTATGGCTACACCTTC
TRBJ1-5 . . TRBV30 CAWSSGRNQPQHF TGTGCCTGGTCTTCTGGCAGGAATCAGCCCCAGCATTTT
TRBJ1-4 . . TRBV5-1 CASQRSAANEKLFF TGCGCCAGCCAACGGAGCGCGGCTAATGAAAAACTGTTTTTT
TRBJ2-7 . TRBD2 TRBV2 CASSEKREAGWQYF TGTGCCAGCAGTGAAAAGCGGGAGGCCGGTTGGCAGTACTTC
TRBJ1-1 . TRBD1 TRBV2 CASGRDRGSTEAFF TGTGCCAGCGGCCGGGACAGGGGTAGCACTGAAGCTTTCTTT
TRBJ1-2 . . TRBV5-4 CASSPTTNYGYTF TGTGCCAGCAGCCCGACAACTAACTATGGCTACACCTTC
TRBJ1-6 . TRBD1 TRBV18 CASSPGQGDSPLHF TGTGCCAGCTCACCGGGACAGGGGGATTCACCCCTCCACTTT
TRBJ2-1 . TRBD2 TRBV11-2 CASSPPRGLAVYNEQFF TGTGCCAGCAGCCCCCCCCGGGGACTAGCGGTCTACAATGAGCAGTTCTTC
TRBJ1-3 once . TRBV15 CATSSPIESGNTIYF TGTGCCACCAGCAGCCCCATAGAGTCTGGAAACACCATATATTTT
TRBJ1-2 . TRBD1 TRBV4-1 CASSQGGQGQGGYTF TGCGCCAGCAGCCAAGGCGGACAGGGGCAGGGCGGCTACACCTTC
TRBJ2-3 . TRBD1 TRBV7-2 CASSLGTGFRYF TGTGCCAGCAGCTTAGGGACAGGGTTTCGGTATTTT